These 3 T cell receptor beta chains share one sample of origin, sequenced in a study of PD-1 blockade in classical Hodgkin lymphoma. Patients all relapsed after autologous stem cell transplantation, and there was variation in brentuximab vedotin exposure. Clones were sequenced by immunoSEQ multiplex PCR, and TCRdb holds only the in-frame ones, with some missing. The sample shows fewer than 55,000 clones, 88% of them seen only once. Source: peripheral blood mononuclear cells (PBMCs), taken at baseline. These receptors were obtained from a human donor with classical Hodgkin lymphoma.

The sample holds one count of this clone. The gene calls are TRBV4-3 and TRBJ2-1, with TRBD1 as a possible D gene (5 bases). Trimming removed 1 base at V and 2 bases at J, with 18 bases between. This CDR3 region has 18 residues. From germline, CDR1 is LGHNA and CDR2 YSLEER. This CDR3 is CASSQVLGAAVPYNEQFF. For the CDR3, the DNA is TGCGCCAGCAGCCAAGTCTTAGGGGCTGCGGTCCCCTACAATGAGCAGTTCTTC.

This clone was picked up a small number of times. This same CDR3 is encoded by further DNA sequences in the sample. This chain uses TRBV5-4 with TRBJ1-5; no definite D call. The CDR3 extends over 13 amino acids. CDR1 SGHNT and CDR2 YYREEE come from the germline V gene (reference sequence). V lost 0 bases and J lost 2, with 3 bases in between. Here the CDR3 reads CASSLDGNQPQHF. For the CDR3, the DNA is TGTGCCAGCAGCTTGGACGGCAATCAGCCCCAGCATTTT.

The gene calls are TRBV5-1 and TRBJ2-7; 7 nucleotides agree with TRBD1. This CDR3 has 17 amino acids. The germline V gene encodes CDR1 SGHRS and CDR2 YFSETQ. With V trimmed by 2 bases and J by 0 bases, 11 bases remained unmatched. The CDR3 spells CASSFEALGQSSYEQYF. CDR3 DNA sequence: TGCGCCAGCAGCTTTGAAGCATTGGGACAGAGCTCCTACGAGCAGTACTTC. Full variable domain (outside the CDR3, taken from reference TRBV5-1 and TRBJ2-7): KAGVTQTPRYLIKTRGQQVTLSCSPISGHRSVSWYQQTPGQGLQFLFEYFSETQRNKGNFPGRFSGRQFSNSRSEMNVSTLELGDSALYLCASSFEALGQSSYEQYFGPGTRLTVT.